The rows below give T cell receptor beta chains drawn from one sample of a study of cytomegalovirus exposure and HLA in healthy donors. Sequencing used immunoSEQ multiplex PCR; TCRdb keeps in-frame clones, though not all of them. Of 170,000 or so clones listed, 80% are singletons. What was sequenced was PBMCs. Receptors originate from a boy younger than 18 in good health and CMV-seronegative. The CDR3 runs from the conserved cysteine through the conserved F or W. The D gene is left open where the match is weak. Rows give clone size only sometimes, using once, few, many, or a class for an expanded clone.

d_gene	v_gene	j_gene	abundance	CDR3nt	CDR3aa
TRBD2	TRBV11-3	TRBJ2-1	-	TGTGCCAGCAGCTTGTACAGCGGGGTGAGCTCCTACAATGAGCAGTTCTTC	CASSLYSGVSSYNEQFF
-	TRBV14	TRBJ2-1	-	TGTGCCAGCAGCCAACTGGTCCCGACAGAAAACAATGAGCAGTTCTTC	CASSQLVPTENNEQFF
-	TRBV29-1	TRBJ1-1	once	TGCAGCGGTGCCGGGAGGAACACTGAAGCTTTCTTT	CSGAGRNTEAFF
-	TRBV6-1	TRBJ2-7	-	TGTGCCAGCAGTGACCGACTCGTTTCCTACGAGCAGTACTTC	CASSDRLVSYEQYF
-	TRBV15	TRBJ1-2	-	TGTGCCACCAGCAGAGTGGGCAGGCCCAGGGCTAACTATGGCTACACCTTC	CATSRVGRPRANYGYTF
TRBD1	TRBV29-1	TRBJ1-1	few	TGCAGCGTTGAGTGGCAGGGGGCAGGTGACACTGAAGCTTTCTTT	CSVEWQGAGDTEAFF
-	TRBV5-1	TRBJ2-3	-	TGCGCCAGCAGGTATCCCGGGGTTTGGGATACGCAGTATTTT	CASRYPGVWDTQYF
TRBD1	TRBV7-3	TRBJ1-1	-	TGTGCCAGCACTCCGGGACAGGGGATCAAAGGGAACACTGAAGCTTTCTTT	CASTPGQGIKGNTEAFF
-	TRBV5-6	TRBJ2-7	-	TGTGCCAGCAGCTTGAATACTAAAGGACAGCGGTACTTC	CASSLNTKGQRYF
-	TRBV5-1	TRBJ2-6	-	TGCGCCAGCAGCACTGCCTCTGGGGCCAACGTCCTGACTTTC	CASSTASGANVLTF
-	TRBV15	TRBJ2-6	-	TGTGCCACCAGCAGAGATCGCAGGGCCTCTGGGGCCAACGTCCTGACTTTC	CATSRDRRASGANVLTF
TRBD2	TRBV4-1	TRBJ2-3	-	TGCGCCAGCAGCCAGGGTCTAGCGGGAGTCTCAAGCACAGATACGCAGTATTTT	CASSQGLAGVSSTDTQYF
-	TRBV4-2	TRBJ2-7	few	TGTGCCAGCAGCCAAGACTGGGACATACCCTACGAGCAGTACTTC	CASSQDWDIPYEQYF
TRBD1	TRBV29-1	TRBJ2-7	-	TGCAGCGTGCCGACAGGGGAATCTGGCGAGCAGTACTTC	CSVPTGESGEQYF
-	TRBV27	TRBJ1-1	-	TGTGCCAGCAGTTTATACAGAGGGGGCACTGAAGCTTTCTTT	CASSLYRGGTEAFF
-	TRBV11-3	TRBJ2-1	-	TGTGCCAGCAGCTTGGACAGCAACTACAATGAGCAGTTCTTC	CASSLDSNYNEQFF
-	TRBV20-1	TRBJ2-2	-	TGCAGTGCTAGGGACAGCGGGGAGCTGTTTTTT	CSARDSGELFF
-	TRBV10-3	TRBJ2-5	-	TGTGCCATCAGTGGGGGGCAGGGTCTAGGAGAGACCCAGTACTTC	CAISGGQGLGETQYF
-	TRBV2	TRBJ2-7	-	TGTGCCAGCAGGGAAGGGCCGGGACTGGTCTACGAGCAGTACTTC	CASREGPGLVYEQYF
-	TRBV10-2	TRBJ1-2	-	TGCGCCAGCAGTGAGTTCAGGTTGAACTATGGCTACACCTTC	CASSEFRLNYGYTF
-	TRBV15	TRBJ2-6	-	TGTGCCACCAGCTACCGAGGGTCTGGGGCCAACGTCCTGACTTTC	CATSYRGSGANVLTF
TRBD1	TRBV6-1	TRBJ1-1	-	TGTGCCAGCCGAGACAGGGAGAACACTGAAGCTTTCTTT	CASRDRENTEAFF
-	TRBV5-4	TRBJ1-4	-	TGTGCCAGCAGCTTGACAGGGATTATGGATGAAAAACTGTTTTTT	CASSLTGIMDEKLFF
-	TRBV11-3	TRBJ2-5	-	TGTGCCAGCAGCCCGCTCGTCCCTAGGATAACCCAGTACTTC	CASSPLVPRITQYF
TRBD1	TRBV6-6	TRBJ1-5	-	TGTGCCAGCAGTTACTTAGGACAGGGGGCAGATCAGCCCCAGCATTTT	CASSYLGQGADQPQHF
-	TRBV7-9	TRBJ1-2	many	TGTGCCAGCAGCTTCAATGACAGGTCCAACTATGGCTACACCTTC	CASSFNDRSNYGYTF
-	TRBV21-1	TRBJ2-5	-	TGTGCCAGCAGCATCCCGGACAGGGGGGTGGAGACCCAGTACTTC	CASSIPDRGVETQYF
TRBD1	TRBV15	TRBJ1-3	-	TGTGCCACCAGCAGAGAGAGACAGGGAGGAAACACCATATATTTT	CATSRERQGGNTIYF
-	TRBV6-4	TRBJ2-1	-	TGTGCCAGCAGTGACTCGGGTTTGTCCGGGGATGAGCAGTTCTTC	CASSDSGLSGDEQFF
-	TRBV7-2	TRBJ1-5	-	TGTGCCACAGAGGGTTCGGGTCAGCCCCAGCATTTT	CATEGSGQPQHF
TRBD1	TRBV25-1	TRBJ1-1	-	TGTGCCAGCAAGACAGGGGGGGGTAACACTGAAGCTTTCTTT	CASKTGGGNTEAFF
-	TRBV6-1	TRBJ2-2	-	TGTGCCAGCAGTGATACAGTGACCGGGGAGCTGTTTTTT	CASSDTVTGELFF
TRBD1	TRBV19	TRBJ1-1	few	TGTGCCAGTAGTTGGACAGGGTTCGGAAACACTGAAGCTTTCTTT	CASSWTGFGNTEAFF
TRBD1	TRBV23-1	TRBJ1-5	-	TGCGCCAGTCCAATACCCATCCGACAGGGGAAGGGCAATCAGCCCCAGCATTTT	CASPIPIRQGKGNQPQHF
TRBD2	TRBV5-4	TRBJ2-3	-	TGTGCCAGCAGCCCGATAGCGGGCGGCCCTCGTGGCACAGATACGCAGTATTTT	CASSPIAGGPRGTDTQYF
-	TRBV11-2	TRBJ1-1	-	TGTGCCAGCAGCCCCGGCGGGGGGGGGAACACTGAAGCTTTCTTT	CASSPGGGGNTEAFF
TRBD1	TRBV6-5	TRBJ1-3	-	TGTGCCAGCAGTCGACAGGGTAGCTCTGGAAACACCATATATTTT	CASSRQGSSGNTIYF
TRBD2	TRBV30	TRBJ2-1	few	TGTGCCTGGAGCGCCTACTACGGGACTAGCGGGACTGGGGGGTACAATGAGCAGTTCTTC	CAWSAYYGTSGTGGYNEQFF
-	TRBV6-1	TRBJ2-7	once	TGTGCCAGCAGTGAATTGGAGACAGCGAAGACCTACGAGCAGTACTTC	CASSELETAKTYEQYF
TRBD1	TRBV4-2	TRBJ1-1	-	TGTGCCAGCAGCCAAGACGTCGGGCCACAGGGGGCAGTCGCTTTCTTT	CASSQDVGPQGAVAFF
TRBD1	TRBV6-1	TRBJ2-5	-	TGTGCCAGCAAAATACAGGGGCGGTGGCAAGAGACCCAGTACTTC	CASKIQGRWQETQYF
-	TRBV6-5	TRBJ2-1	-	TGTGCCAGCAAGTCACGCGACAACAATGAGCAGTTCTTC	CASKSRDNNEQFF
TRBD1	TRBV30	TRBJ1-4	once	TGTGCCTGGAGTGTACATACAGGGGGCCTTCTGAGGGAAAAACTGTTTTTT	CAWSVHTGGLLREKLFF
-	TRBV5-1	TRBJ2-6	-	TGCGCCAGCAGCTTGGCCCCGGGGGCTGGGGCCAACGTCCTGACTTTC	CASSLAPGAGANVLTF
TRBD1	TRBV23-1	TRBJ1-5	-	TGCGCCAGCAGTCCCCAGACAGGGGGTAATCAGCCCCAGCATTTT	CASSPQTGGNQPQHF
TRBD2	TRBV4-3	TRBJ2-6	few	TGCGCCAGCAGCCGCCAGGGACTAGCGGTAGGAGGTGGTGGGGCCAACGTCCTGACTTTC	CASSRQGLAVGGGGANVLTF
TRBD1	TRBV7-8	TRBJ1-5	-	TGTGCCAGCAGCTTGCAGGGGGAGGTTAGCAATCAGCCCCAGCATTTT	CASSLQGEVSNQPQHF
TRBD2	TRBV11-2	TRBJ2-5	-	TGTGCCAGCAGCTTAGCTAGCGGGGGCACCGGGGGAGAGACCCAGTACTTC	CASSLASGGTGGETQYF
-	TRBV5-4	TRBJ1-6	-	TGTGCCAGCAGCTCCATTAATTCACCCCTCCACTTT	CASSSINSPLHF
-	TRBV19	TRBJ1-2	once	TGTGCCAGTAGTATGGCGGGCAGTAAGGTGGGCTACACCTTC	CASSMAGSKVGYTF
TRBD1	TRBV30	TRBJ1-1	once	TGTGCCGGCGGACAGGGGATGAACACTGAAGCTTTCTTT	CAGGQGMNTEAFF
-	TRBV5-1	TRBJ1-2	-	TGCGCCAGCAGCTTTGGCGAAGGACAATCACTCTATGGCTACACCTTC	CASSFGEGQSLYGYTF
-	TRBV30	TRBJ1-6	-	TGTGCCTGGAAGGCGGAATATAATTCACCCCTCCACTTT	CAWKAEYNSPLHF
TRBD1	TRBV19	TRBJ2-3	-	TGTGCCAGTAGGCGGGACAGGGGGCCGACAGATACGCAGTATTTT	CASRRDRGPTDTQYF
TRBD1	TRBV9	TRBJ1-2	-	TGTGCCAGCAGCGTAGGCGGGACAGGATCGAGCCGACATGGCTACACCTTC	CASSVGGTGSSRHGYTF